Presented here are 25 T cell receptor beta chains from one specimen sequenced in a study of blood T cell repertoires in COVID-19. TCRdb keeps only in-frame clones here, not all; method: immunoSEQ multiplex PCR. Among about 88,000 clones, roughly 82% were seen once, and the ten largest hold under 30%. Sequences were obtained from peripheral blood. The receptor source for this set is a human donor in a cohort sampled during active COVID-19.

This clone was seen a single time. The J gene is TRBJ2-7, the V gene TRBV28; D might be TRBD2 (6 bases). The V and J ends lost 7 bases and 2 bases respectively, with 15 bases between them. Germline CDR1 reads MDHEN; CDR2 reads SYDVKM. The CDR3 is made up of 14 amino acids. The CDR3 coding sequence is TGTGCCAGCACCCTGGGGGGTCCGCCCTACGAGCAGTACTTC. This gives the protein CASTLGGPPYEQYF.

Note on this clone: Within the sample, other DNA sequences also encode this same CDR3. The rearrangement joins TRBV28 to TRBJ2-7; no firm D call. V gave up 6 bases and J gave up 4 bases, with 10 bases separating them. Germline V gives CDR1 MDHEN, CDR2 SYDVKM. CDR3 length: 12 residues. The CDR3 DNA is TGTGCCAGCAGCCCCCCAGTGTACGAGCAGTACTTC. It encodes CASSPPVYEQYF.

The chain employs TRBV7-9 and TRBJ2-5; 9 nucleotides agree with TRBD2. CDR3 size: 13 residues. Per the germline V gene, CDR1 is SEHNR and CDR2 is FQNEAQ (reference sequence). The V gene end was trimmed by 3 bases and the J gene end by 7 bases; junction bases not matched to a gene: 3. The CDR3 loop is CASSLMREGTQYF. CDR3 bases: TGTGCCAGCAGCTTGATGCGGGAGGGGACCCAGTACTTC.

This chain joins TRBV5-1 and TRBJ2-2; D may be TRBD1 (7 bases). Germline CDR1 is SGHRS and CDR2 is YFSETQ. This CDR3 contains 22 residues. V shed 0 bases and J shed 5 bases, with 32 bases lying between them. DNA for the CDR3: TGCGCCAGCAGCTTGGTGCAGGGGGGTATGGTCGGTACCCCCTGGGATACCGGGGAGCTGTTTTTT. Translating gives CASSLVQGGMVGTPWDTGELFF.

This clone was recorded many times. This sample includes further DNA sequences coding for the same CDR3. V and J are TRBV9 and TRBJ2-7, with TRBD1 as a possible D gene (6 bases). The germline V and J ends were trimmed by 4 bases and 0 bases, with 8 bases remaining between them. Germline CDR1 and CDR2: SGDLS and YYNGEE. This CDR3 contains 13 residues. The CDR3 DNA sequence: TGTGCCAGCAGCCCAGGGGTCTCCTACGAGCAGTACTTC. This gives the protein CASSPGVSYEQYF.

The rearrangement links TRBV4-3 to TRBJ2-2; 12 positions match TRBD1. V lost 6 bases to trimming and J lost 5 bases; unmatched junction nucleotides: 4. The CDR3 sequence is 15 residues long. Germline lookup yields CDR1 LGHNA and CDR2 YSLEER. CDR3 sequence reads: CASSRDRGRTGELFF. CDR3 nucleotide sequence: TGCGCCAGCAGTCGGGACAGGGGGCGAACCGGGGAGCTGTTTTTT.

The J gene is TRBJ2-5, the V gene TRBV7-2, with D possibly matching TRBD1 (6 bases). The CDR3 totals 18 residues. V was pared by 5 bases and J by 6 bases, with 28 bases between. Germline lookup yields CDR1 SGHTA and CDR2 FQGNSA. The CDR3 sequence: CASSPNEPTDRPLKTQYF. CDR3 nucleotide sequence: TGTGCCAGCAGCCCGAATGAACCGACCGACAGGCCGTTGAAGACCCAGTACTTC.

The chain combines TRBV29-1 with TRBJ1-6; D gene unclear. The length of the CDR3 is 13 residues. V dropped 7 bases and J dropped 4 bases, with 11 bases sitting between them. Germline V gives CDR1 SQVTM, CDR2 ANQGSEA. The CDR3 loop is CSAVTTYNSPLHF. The DNA of the CDR3 is TGCAGCGCAGTAACGACTTATAATTCACCCCTCCACTTT.

This chain connects TRBV27 to TRBJ1-4, with 8 bases matching TRBD1. The CDR3 has 14 residues. Trimming took 8 bases from V and 7 from J; bases not matched to a gene: 9. Germline V gives CDR1 MNHEY, CDR2 SMNVEV (reference sequence). The CDR3 nucleotides read TGTGCCAGCTCCTCGGACAGGGAGAGTGAAAAACTGTTTTTT. Translated: CASSSDRESEKLFF. The entire variable domain, with the rest obtained from reference TRBV27 and TRBJ1-4, is as follows: EAQVTQNPRYLITVTGKKLTVTCSQNMNHEYMSWYRQDPGLGLRQIYYSMNVEVTDKGDVPEGYKVSRKEKRNFPLILESPSPNQTSLYFCASSSDRESEKLFFGSGTQLSVL.

The rearrangement joins TRBV11-3 to TRBJ2-2, with TRBD2 as a possible D gene (6 bases). The germline CDR1 and CDR2 sequences are SGHNT and YENEEA. This CDR3 is 16 amino acids long. Trimming shortened V by 4 bases and J by 1 base, and 13 bases separated the two germline ends. CDR3 nucleotides: TGTGCCAGCAGCTCGCGGGACGGAATGAACACCGGGGAGCTGTTTTTT. This gives the protein CASSSRDGMNTGELFF.

V usage is TRBV19 and J usage is TRBJ2-1; 10 nucleotides match TRBD1. J was trimmed by 7 bases and V by 5 bases; bases with no gene match: 8. In germline, CDR1 is LNHDA, CDR2 SQIVND (reference sequence). The CDR3 runs 15 residues. The CDR3 DNA is TGTGCCAGTAGTTTCGGGACAGGGGAATTGAATGAGCAGTTCTTC. Its translation: CASSFGTGELNEQFF.

The chain is built from TRBV6-5 and TRBJ2-1, with D tentatively TRBD1 (5 bases). Trimming stripped 6 bases from V and 5 bases from J, with 14 bases between. In germline, CDR1 is MNHEY, CDR2 SVGAGI. The CDR3 sequence is 14 residues long. The CDR3 DNA sequence: TGTGCCAGCAGACCGCTCGACAGACACAATGAGCAGTTCTTC. Translation gives CASRPLDRHNEQFF.

The rearrangement uses TRBV5-1 and TRBJ2-7, with D unresolved. Germline V gives CDR1 SGHRS, CDR2 YFSETQ. The ends were cut back, 6 bases at V and 5 bases at J, with 18 bases in the middle. The CDR3 sequence is 14 residues long. The CDR3 coding sequence is TGCGCCAGCACCTCACTCGGGTCCACCGACGAGCAGTACTTC. Translation gives CASTSLGSTDEQYF.

This chain joins TRBV19 and TRBJ2-7, with 8 bases lining up with TRBD1. The CDR3 extends over 16 amino acids. Trimming took 6 bases from V and 4 from J; bases not matched to a gene: 14. Germline V gene sequence: CDR1 LNHDA, CDR2 SQIVND (reference sequence). The CDR3 sequence: CASSEFQGANFYEQYF. CDR3 nucleotide sequence: TGTGCCAGTAGCGAATTCCAGGGGGCGAACTTTTACGAGCAGTACTTC.

The V gene is TRBV5-1, the J gene TRBJ2-2, with 8 bases matching TRBD1. This CDR3 region has 14 residues. Per germline, CDR1 SGHRS and CDR2 YFSETQ. Trimming removed 2 bases from V and 6 bases from J; junction bases left unmatched: 3. As DNA, the CDR3 is TGCGCCAGCAGCTTAGGGACAGGCGCCGGGGAGCTGTTTTTT. This sequence encodes CASSLGTGAGELFF.

V usage is TRBV6-5 and J usage is TRBJ2-7; 9 bases match TRBD1. The CDR3 covers 15 residues. V gave up 2 bases and J gave up 5 bases; unmatched junction bases: 7. Germline CDR1 is MNHEY and CDR2 is SVGAGI. The CDR3 here is CASSYSHRGRNEQYF. Here the CDR3 DNA reads TGTGCCAGCAGTTACAGTCACAGGGGGCGGAACGAGCAGTACTTC.

The chain uses TRBV18 and TRBJ2-7, with D perhaps matching TRBD2 (6 bases). V lost 2 bases and J lost 2, with 10 bases in between. The CDR3 length is 14 residues. CDR1 is KGHSH and CDR2 is LQKENI in the germline V gene. The CDR3 spells CASSPGGRPYEQYF. The CDR3 coding sequence is TGTGCCAGCTCACCAGGAGGGAGGCCCTACGAGCAGTACTTC.

This sequence joins TRBV7-9 and TRBJ2-5; 9 bases align to TRBD1. The CDR3 loop spans 14 amino acids. With V trimmed by 3 bases and J by 2 bases, 1 base remained unmatched. CDR1 SEHNR and CDR2 FQNEAQ come from the germline V gene (reference sequence). CDR3 coding DNA: TGTGCCAGCAGCTTCGGGACAGGGCAAGAGACCCAGTACTTC. Its translation is CASSFGTGQETQYF. Variable domain in full (rest from reference TRBV7-9 and TRBJ2-5): DTGVSQNPRHKITKRGQNVTFRCDPISEHNRLYWYRQTLGQGPEFLTYFQNEAQLEKSRLLSDRFSAERPKGSFSTLEIQRTEQGDSAMYLCASSFGTGQETQYFGPGTRLLVL.

The gene calls are TRBV11-2 and TRBJ1-4; perhaps TRBD1 as D (6 bases). V lost 4 bases, J lost 7 bases, and 10 bases lay in between. This CDR3 has 13 amino acids. Germline CDR1 and CDR2: SGHAT and FQNNGV. CDR3 sequence reads: CASSSGTREKLFF. The CDR3 bases are TGTGCCAGCAGCTCCGGGACACGTGAAAAACTGTTTTTT.

The chain has TRBV6-5 and TRBJ2-1; D is unclear. The CDR3 covers 16 residues. Trimming left V 2 bases short and J 2 bases short, with 13 bases between. Germline lookup yields CDR1 MNHEY and CDR2 SVGAGI. The DNA for the CDR3 is TGTGCCAGCAGTTACACTTCGCGGCCCCCCTACAATGAGCAGTTCTTC. Its protein product is CASSYTSRPPYNEQFF.

The chain carries TRBV9 and TRBJ1-6, with 8 bases lining up with TRBD1. The CDR3 length is 15 residues. The J segment lost 10 bases and the V segment lost 4 bases, leaving 10 bases of the junction unmatched. The V gene's germline CDR1 is SGDLS and CDR2 YYNGEE. As DNA, the CDR3 is TGTGCCAGCAGCCCAGGACAGGGCTATGGCTCACCCCTCCACTTT. Translating gives CASSPGQGYGSPLHF.

This rearrangement joins TRBV5-5 to TRBJ2-7, with TRBD2 as a possible D gene (6 bases). This CDR3 region has 15 residues. CDR1 is SGHKS and CDR2 is YYEKEE in the germline V gene (reference sequence). The V end lost 0 bases, the J end lost 0 bases, and 10 bases lay between the germline ends. CDR3 sequence reads: CASSLADGGSYEQYF. Written as DNA, the CDR3 is TGTGCCAGCAGCTTGGCGGACGGGGGCTCCTACGAGCAGTACTTC.

This clone was counted between two and nine times. The gene calls are TRBV2 and TRBJ2-7; 8 nucleotides align to TRBD1. Germline CDR1 is SNHLY and CDR2 is FYNNEI. The CDR3 contains 14 residues. After removal of 4 bases from V and 2 bases from J, the junction contained 4 bases not matched to a gene. For the CDR3, the DNA is TGTGCCAGCAGTGTTGACAGGGGCACCTACGAGCAGTACTTC. It encodes CASSVDRGTYEQYF.

The J gene is TRBJ2-1, the V gene TRBV7-3; a weak D match, TRBD2 (5 bases). The CDR3 is made up of 12 amino acids. CDR1 is SGHTA, CDR2 FQGTGA, per germline. V was shortened by 5 bases and J by 6 bases, with 8 bases between the two germline ends. The CDR3 nucleotides are TGTGCCAGCAGCACCACTAGCAATGAGCAGTTCTTC. As protein: CASSTTSNEQFF.

This chain connects TRBV7-2 to TRBJ1-5; D perhaps matches TRBD1 (6 bases). The V end was cut by 5 bases, the J end by 0 bases, with 17 bases between. The CDR3 runs to 17 residues. The V gene's germline CDR1 is SGHTA and CDR2 FQGNSA. The CDR3 DNA reads TGTGCCAGCAGCGCAACAGGGTTTTGGGATAGCAATCAGCCCCAGCATTTT. It is translated as CASSATGFWDSNQPQHF.